The next 28 T cell receptor beta chains were all read from a single sample in a study of glioma-infiltrating T cells. Amplification of TCR alpha and beta CDR3 regions from RNA used iRepertoire nested multiplex PCR. One entry per CDR3 protein, called by TCRdb with MiXCR from the multiplex PCR reads. The table shows tens of thousands of distinct CDR3 sequences, with about 25% occurring only once. Sequencing was carried out using glioma tissue, nonneoplastic brain tissue, or PBMCs (not recorded which). The receptor set was obtained from a human donor with low-grade glioma or glioblastoma, undergoing nonglioma brain surgery, or in good health (not recorded which).

There are many counts of this clonotype. The chain employs TRBV6-1 and TRBJ1-2; D not resolved. The V and J ends lost 8 bases and 0 bases respectively, with 10 bases between them. Germline values: CDR1 MNHNS, CDR2 SASEGT. CDR3 length: 13 residues. The CDR3 sequence is CASSPVSNYGYTF. Here the CDR3 DNA reads TGTGCCAGCTCCCCCGTTTCTAACTATGGCTACACCTTC.

Concerning this clonotype: Possible read error: a much larger clone is one base away. The chain combines TRBV7-2 with TRBJ1-5; D gene uncertain. The CDR3 consists of 15 residues. Germline V gene lookup returns CDR1 SGHTA and CDR2 FQGNSA. The CDR3 nucleotides are TGTGCCAGCAGCTTCAGAGAATATAGCAGTCAGCCCCAGCATTTT. Its translation: CASSFREYSSQPQHF.

This clonotype was found many times. J is TRBJ1-2 and V is TRBV27, with a possible D match to TRBD1 (6 bases). This CDR3 has 12 amino acids. Germline lookup yields CDR1 MNHEY and CDR2 SMNVEV (reference sequence). With 5 bases removed from V and 8 bases from J, the gap between germline ends came to 12 bases. The CDR3 loop reads CASSQGGSGYTF. CDR3 bases: TGTGCCAGCAGTCAAGGGGGGTCGGGCTACACCTTC.

This clonotype was seen at least ten times. J is TRBJ2-7 and V is TRBV6-1, with 7 nucleotides matching TRBD1. Germline V gives CDR1 MNHNS, CDR2 SASEGT. The CDR3 consists of 15 residues. V trimming: 7 bases; J trimming: 7 bases; junction bases outside the gene matches: 16. DNA for the CDR3: TGTGCCAGCATTCGGACAGGTGGCCGAGGATGGGAGCAGTACTTC. Encoded protein: CASIRTGGRGWEQYF.

This clonotype was seen a few times. V usage is TRBV3-1 and J usage is TRBJ2-7; 10 bases match TRBD2. Germline V CDR1 and CDR2: LGHDT, YNNKEL (reference sequence). The CDR3 contains 15 residues. Germline trimming cut 4 bases from V and 3 bases from J; bases unmatched to any gene: 6. The DNA of the CDR3 is TGTGCCAGCAGCCTCAGGACTAGCGGTAACTACGAGCAGTACTTC. Translated: CASSLRTSGNYEQYF.

This clonotype showed up many times. The rearrangement links TRBV6-5 to TRBJ1-1; D perhaps matches TRBD1 (5 bases). V dropped 0 bases and J dropped 1 base, with 9 bases sitting between them. The length of the CDR3 is 15 residues. CDR1 is MNHEY and CDR2 is SVGAGI in the germline V gene. CDR3 sequence reads: CASSYSNRPNTEAFF. The CDR3, as DNA: TGTGCCAGCAGTTACTCGAACAGGCCGAACACTGAAGCTTTCTTT.

Regarding this clonotype: Since a much larger clone is just one base distant, this may be a read error. The chain links TRBV18 to TRBJ2-7; TRBD1 matches 9 bases. Germline values: CDR1 KGHSH, CDR2 LQKENI. V dropped 7 bases and J dropped 7; count of bases not matched to a gene: 8. This CDR3 spans 13 amino acids. The CDR3 protein is CASLPGTGREQYF. The CDR3 coding sequence is TGTGCCAGCTTACCCGGGACAGGGCGGGAGCAGTACTTC.

Notes on this clonotype: Possible read error: a much larger clone is one base away. The chain is built from TRBV7-6 and TRBJ2-4, with TRBD1 as a possible D gene (5 bases). Germline assignment: CDR1 SGHVS and CDR2 FNYEAQ. With 4 bases removed from V and 8 bases from J, the gap between germline ends came to 18 bases. This CDR3 has 15 amino acids. The CDR3 region has the DNA TGTGCCAGCAGCTCAACCCAAGGGGATTTGCACATTCAGTACTTC. Translated: CASSSTQGDLHIQYF.

As for this clonotype: This sequence may be a read error, since a much larger clone differs from it by one base. The rearrangement links TRBV29-1 to TRBJ2-3; 8 bases are a match to TRBD1. Germline trimming cut 3 bases from V and 5 bases from J; bases unmatched to any gene: 4. CDR1 is SQVTM and CDR2 is ANQGSEA in the germline V gene. This CDR3 has 13 amino acids. The CDR3 is CSVDQGALDTQYF. CDR3 nucleotide sequence: TGCAGCGTTGATCAGGGGGCCCTAGATACGCAGTATTTT.

This clonotype came up a few times. The chain carries TRBV4-2 and TRBJ2-5; tentative D call: TRBD2 (6 bases). The CDR3 length is 13 residues. Germline CDR1 is LGHNA and CDR2 is YNFKEQ. The germline V and J ends were trimmed by 1 base and 6 bases, with 9 bases remaining between them. The CDR3 bases are TGTGCCAGCAGCCAAGGGAGGGGAAAGACCCAGTACTTC. It encodes CASSQGRGKTQYF.

The rearrangement uses TRBV5-1 and TRBJ2-3; weak D call: TRBD1 (6 bases). This CDR3 region has 16 residues. Trimming cost V 5 bases and J 0 bases, with 16 bases left between them. In germline, CDR1 is SGHRS, CDR2 YFSETQ. CDR3 in DNA: TGCGCCAGCAGATACAGGGACAAGACTAGCACAGATACGCAGTATTTT. Translated: CASRYRDKTSTDTQYF.

About this clonotype itself: This could be a read error, since a much larger clone is one nucleotide away. This chain uses TRBV4-1 with TRBJ2-7; no firm D call. Germline CDR1 MGHRA, CDR2 YSYEKL. This CDR3 is built from 13 residues. CDR3 DNA sequence: TGCGCCAGCAGCCAAGGGGCCGGGTACGAGCAGAACTTC. Its translation: CASSQGAGYEQNF.

In regard to this clonotype: This may arise from a read error, as a much more abundant clone is one base away. DNA for the CDR3: TGTGCCAGCAGTGAAGTCCGACGGATCGATGAGCAGTTCTTC. It is translated as CASSEVRRIDEQFF. This chain links TRBV27 with TRBJ2-1, with unresolved D. The CDR3 contains 14 residues. The germline CDR1 and CDR2 sequences are MNHEY and SMNVEV (reference sequence). The germline V and J ends were trimmed by 5 bases and 8 bases, with 16 bases remaining between them.

This clonotype has at least ten counts. V is TRBV6-1 and J is TRBJ2-5; tentatively, D is TRBD2 (6 bases). Trimming left V 3 bases short and J 9 bases short, with 26 bases between. Germline V gives CDR1 MNHNS, CDR2 SASEGT. CDR3 size: 17 residues. CDR3: CASSDPRDSLRRRPQYF. CDR3 sequence (DNA): TGTGCCAGCAGTGACCCCCGGGACTCTCTCCGAAGGAGGCCCCAGTACTTC.

This clonotype appeared a single time. One end of the junction varies from germline; a read error may be responsible. The gene calls are TRBV7-6 and TRBJ1-2; TRBD1 agrees at 7 bases. This CDR3 contains 15 residues. Germline CDR1 and CDR2: SGHVS and FNYEAQ. CDR3 nucleotides: TGTTCCCGCAGCTTAGGGGGACAGCACAACTATTGCTACACCTTC. It is translated as CSRSLGGQHNYCYTF.

This clonotype was counted many times. J is TRBJ2-5 and V is TRBV20-1, with 9 bases matching TRBD1. Germline V lookup: CDR1 DFQATT, CDR2 SNEGSKA (reference sequence). The CDR3 is made up of 14 amino acids. V lost 4 bases, J lost 3 bases, and 6 bases stayed unmatched. The CDR3 DNA follows: TGCAGTGCTACGGCCGGGACAGGGAAAGAGACCCAGTACTTC. Translation gives CSATAGTGKETQYF.

This clonotype came up many times. The chain recombines TRBV19 with TRBJ2-3; 9 positions match TRBD1. V lost 4 bases to trimming and J lost 4 bases; unmatched junction nucleotides: 6. The CDR3 is made up of 15 amino acids. Germline CDR1 and CDR2: LNHDA and SQIVND (reference sequence). The CDR3 sequence: CASSRGQGLADTQYF. DNA for the CDR3: TGTGCCAGTAGTAGAGGACAGGGGCTGGCAGATACGCAGTATTTT.

This clonotype was recorded a few times. The V call is TRBV29-1, the J call TRBJ2-7; the match to TRBD1 covers 7 bases. There are 14 residues in the CDR3. Germline V gives CDR1 SQVTM, CDR2 ANQGSEA. The junction had 10 bases not matched to a gene; V was cut back by 2 bases and J by 6 bases. Here the CDR3 reads CSVEREQGIGEQYF. CDR3 DNA: TGCAGCGTTGAACGGGAACAGGGGATTGGCGAGCAGTACTTC.

The table lists this clonotype with a few counts. The chain combines TRBV24-1 with TRBJ2-3; 8 nucleotides agree with TRBD2. The CDR3 sequence is 14 residues long. Germline V gene sequence: CDR1 KGHDR, CDR2 SFDVKD. The ends lost 6 bases at V and 1 base at J; junction bases unmatched: 2. CDR3 in amino acids: CATSPGGGTDTQYF. CDR3 DNA sequence: TGTGCCACCAGTCCGGGAGGGGGCACAGATACGCAGTATTTT.

This clonotype was recorded many times. This chain links TRBV6-6 with TRBJ2-7, with D possibly matching TRBD1 (6 bases). Germline loops: CDR1 MNHNY, CDR2 SVGAGI (reference sequence). CDR3 length: 16 residues. Trimming removed 1 base from V and 2 bases from J, with 15 bases in between. DNA of the CDR3: TGTGCCAGCAGTTACTATCGGGACACCCTACCCTACGAGCAGTACTTC. Its protein product is CASSYYRDTLPYEQYF.

V is TRBV18 and J is TRBJ1-6; D unresolved. Trimming took off 11 bases at V and 0 bases at J, with 14 bases between the two ends. Looked up from germline, CDR1 is KGHSH and CDR2 is LQKENI. The CDR3 is made up of 15 amino acids. Written as DNA, the CDR3 is TGTGCCTCACCACAAAAGAGCTCCTATAATTCACCCCTCCACTTT. Protein sequence: CASPQKSSYNSPLHF.

V and J are TRBV5-4 and TRBJ1-2, with D possibly TRBD1 on 6 matching bases. This CDR3 has 15 residues. Germline lookup yields CDR1 SGHNT and CDR2 YYREEE (reference sequence). Trimming stripped 2 bases from V and 4 bases from J, with 15 bases between. CDR3 sequence reads: CASSFGKGGAYGYTF. The CDR3 DNA follows: TGTGCCAGCAGCTTTGGGAAAGGGGGGGCCTATGGCTACACCTTC.

The rearrangement links TRBV5-1 to TRBJ2-1, with D maybe TRBD2 (5 bases). The CDR3 consists of 16 residues. V was trimmed by 0 bases and J by 0 bases, leaving 10 bases between them. The germline V gene encodes CDR1 SGHRS and CDR2 YFSETQ. DNA for the CDR3: TGCGCCAGCAGCTTGGTAAGCGGCAGCTCCTACAATGAGCAGTTCTTC. It yields the protein CASSLVSGSSYNEQFF.

V gene TRBV18 combines with J gene TRBJ2-3; D gene unclear. CDR3 length: 14 residues. Trimming stripped 7 bases from V and 0 bases from J, with 11 bases between. The germline V gene has CDR1 KGHSH and CDR2 LQKENI. The CDR3 protein is CASLLQHSTDTQYF. CDR3 in DNA: TGTGCCAGCTTATTACAACATAGCACAGATACGCAGTATTTT.

This clonotype occurred once. The V gene is TRBV5-1, the J gene TRBJ2-1, with D possibly matching TRBD1 (6 bases). The germline V and J ends were trimmed by 4 bases and 10 bases, with 15 bases remaining between them. Germline CDR1 and CDR2: SGHRS and YFSETQ. This CDR3 contains 13 residues. The CDR3 sequence: CASSDTGLYEQFF. CDR3 sequence (DNA): TGCGCCAGCAGCGATACAGGGTTATACGAGCAGTTCTTC.

This clonotype was seen ten or more times. This chain joins TRBV3-1 and TRBJ2-1; D perhaps matches TRBD1 (6 bases). The germline V gene encodes CDR1 LGHDT and CDR2 YNNKEL (reference sequence). With 4 bases removed from V and 6 bases from J, the gap between germline ends came to 19 bases. This CDR3 spans 16 amino acids. The CDR3 bases are TGTGCCAGCAGCCCCCGATGGGGGCTACTCACCAATGAGCAGTTCTTC. It specifies CASSPRWGLLTNEQFF.

At least ten counts were recorded for this clonotype. V is TRBV27 and J is TRBJ1-1; the D is unclear. The V end was cut by 5 bases, the J end by 1 base, with 8 bases between. Germline CDR1 is MNHEY and CDR2 is SMNVEV (reference sequence). The CDR3 extends over 13 amino acids. The DNA of the CDR3 is TGTGCCAGCAGTGGCCGGTGGAACACTGAAGCTTTCTTT. Amino acid sequence: CASSGRWNTEAFF.

This clonotype was seen ten or more times. The V call is TRBV3-1, the J call TRBJ1-5; no reliable D call. The V end was cut by 0 bases, the J end by 1 base, with 1 base between. CDR1 is LGHDT, CDR2 YNNKEL, per germline (reference sequence). The CDR3 loop spans 13 amino acids. The CDR3 DNA is TGTGCCAGCAGCCAAGACAGCAATCAGCCCCAGCATTTT. The encoded protein is CASSQDSNQPQHF.